This entry lists 8 T cell receptor beta chains sequenced from one sample in a study of human T cells and chemical hapten exposure. Unique molecular identifiers were affixed to discrete cDNA molecules within the library. TCRdb redid the calling of the reads with MiXCR, one entry per CDR3 protein. The sample lists fewer than 4,000 distinct CDR3 sequences; approximately 48% were seen once. Total RNA was isolated from whole blood that had not been fractionated. Sequenced input: whole blood. These receptors were collected from a human donor who had alopecia or was a healthy volunteer (not recorded which). Some clones in this sample may be carry-over from other donors' samples. This table probably holds off-target reads from a library built for another chain.

The genes are TRBV7-2 and TRBJ2-7; 7 positions agree with TRBD2. The V and J ends lost 3 bases and 7 bases, in that order; junction bases with no gene match: 12. CDR1 is SGHTA and CDR2 is FQGNSA in the germline V gene. This CDR3 contains 15 residues. The CDR3: CASSFLAEWGREQYF. CDR3 in DNA: TGTGCCAGCAGCTTCCTAGCGGAGTGGGGGAGAGAGCAGTACTTC.

This chain joins TRBV28 and TRBJ2-1; D might be TRBD2 (5 bases). The V end was cut by 9 bases, the J end by 6 bases, with 15 bases between. Germline-derived CDR1 and CDR2 are MDHEN and SYDVKM. The CDR3 runs to 13 residues. The CDR3 nucleotides are TGTGCCAGTTCCGGGATAACTTTCAATGAGCAGTTCTTC. Translating it yields CASSGITFNEQFF. The full variable domain, completed using reference TRBV28 and TRBJ2-1, is DVKVTQSSRYLVKRTGEKVFLECVQDMDHENMFWYRQDPGLGLRLIYFSYDVKMKEKGDIPEGYSVSREKKERFSLILESASTNQTSMYLCASSGITFNEQFFGPGTRLTVL.

This chain uses TRBV9 with TRBJ2-3, with 11 bases matching TRBD2. This CDR3 contains 19 residues. Germline CDR1 SGDLS, CDR2 YYNGEE. V dropped 0 bases and J dropped 4; count of bases not matched to a gene: 13. This CDR3 reads CASSVVGLAGSIPPDTQYF. CDR3 nucleotide sequence: TGTGCCAGCAGCGTAGTAGGACTAGCGGGCTCCATCCCTCCAGATACGCAGTATTTT.

The rearrangement links TRBV6-6 to TRBJ2-7, with a weak D call TRBD2 (7 bases). V lost 7 bases, J lost 2 bases, and 18 bases lay in between. Per the germline V gene, CDR1 is MNHNY and CDR2 is SVGAGI (reference sequence). The CDR3 is 15 residues long. The chain's CDR3 is CASTAREGGPYEQYF. Here the CDR3 DNA reads TGTGCCAGCACTGCTAGGGAGGGGGGTCCCTACGAGCAGTACTTC.

This clonotype has more than one count but fewer than ten. The chain couples TRBV2 to TRBJ2-1, with D hard to call. The CDR3 has 12 amino acids. The germline V and J ends were trimmed by 2 bases and 6 bases, with 5 bases remaining between them. Looked up from germline, CDR1 is SNHLY and CDR2 is FYNNEI. The DNA for the CDR3 is TGTGCCAGCAGTGAAACCTCCAATGAGCAGTTCTTC. As protein: CASSETSNEQFF.

This rearrangement joins TRBV12-3 or TRBV12-4 to TRBJ1-1; the match to TRBD1 covers 10 bases. This CDR3 comprises 14 residues. The V segment lost 5 bases and the J segment 1 base; nucleotides outside the gene matches: 1. The CDR3 DNA follows: TGTGCCAGCAGTAGACAGGGGGCGAACACTGAAGCTTTCTTT. The encoded protein is CASSRQGANTEAFF.

There are a few counts of this clonotype. The chain combines TRBV6-1 with TRBJ2-3, with D hard to call. Germline lookup yields CDR1 MNHNS and CDR2 SASEGT. V gave up 4 bases and J gave up 2 bases, with 4 bases separating them. The CDR3 has 12 residues. The DNA of the CDR3 is TGTGCCAGCAGTGGTGCCACAGATACGCAGTATTTT. The encoded protein is CASSGATDTQYF.

CDR3 in amino acids: CASSPDRSSSTDTQYF. In DNA form, the CDR3 reads TGTGCCAGCTCACCAGACAGGTCATCTTCCACAGATACGCAGTATTTT. The chain is built from TRBV18 and TRBJ2-3; a possible D gene is TRBD1 (6 bases). The length of the CDR3 is 16 residues. Germline CDR1 is KGHSH and CDR2 is LQKENI. V gave up 2 bases and J gave up 2 bases, with 14 bases separating them.